The T cell receptor (beta chain) under discussion was sequenced for a study of regulatory T cells in long-lasting Graves disease. Assembly of TCR beta libraries relied on iRepertoire HTBI primers together with Arm-PCR of CDR3 regions. TCRdb fed the multiplex PCR reads into MiXCR, producing one record per CDR3 protein. Of 350,000 to 450,000 distinct CDR3 sequences in the sample, over 15% were seen once. The CDR3 spans 21 residues. Trimming at V came to 0 bases and at J to 2 bases, leaving 15 bases not matched to a gene. CDR1 and CDR2 from the germline V gene are LGHNA and YSLEER. Time point reported: newly diagnosed GD, antithyroid drugs for less than 3 months. Scientists built the TCR library using RNA that was extracted from PBMCs. This same sample was also part of a study on T cells in Graves' hyperthyroidism and ophthalmopathy. That source reports: The HTBI primer set was used in a first-round RT-PCR of the TCR CDR3.

Sequencing used peripheral blood mononuclear cells (PBMCs), obtained at new diagnosis, from a patient treated with antithyroid drugs. This chain uses TRBV4-3 with TRBJ2-3; TRBD2 matches 12 bases. This sequence was found in a man aged 40-50 years with Graves disease. The CDR3 sequence: CASSQERGSTSGGLYTDTQYF. The DNA for the CDR3 is TGCGCCAGCAGCCAAGAAAGGGGTAGTACTAGCGGGGGGCTATACACAGATACGCAGTATTTT.